A selection of T cell receptor beta chains follows, all from one sample in a study of OX40 agonist ivuxolimab in advanced cancers. Some clones are missing from TCRdb's copy, which holds only in-frame ones; the method was immunoSEQ multiplex PCR. The data show around 50,000 clones, about 81% seen once. This sample comprised CD4+ or CD8+ T cells sorted from blood, obtained in a trial of the OX40 agonist ivuxolimab. The receptors were gathered from an adult with an advanced solid tumor such as melanoma, head and neck, liver or kidney cancer. Both conserved end residues are part of each CDR3. D genes are given only for firm matches. Clone size is given for some rows only: seen once, a few or many times, or a class if the clone is expanded.

v_gene	d_gene	abundance	len	j_gene	CDR3aa	CDR3nt
TRBV11-3	TRBD2	NA	18	TRBJ2-3	CASSTGLAGASSTDTQYF	TGTGCCAGCAGCACGGGACTAGCGGGGGCCTCTAGCACAGATACGCAGTATTTT
TRBV30	TRBD1	NA	12	TRBJ1-1	CARLEDRGQAFF	TGTGCCCGATTAGAGGACAGGGGCCAAGCTTTCTTT
TRBV7-8	TRBD2	NA	17	TRBJ2-3	CASSQGLAGGSSDTQYF	TGTGCCAGCAGCCAGGGACTAGCGGGGGGGTCGTCAGATACGCAGTATTTT
TRBV18	TRBD1	NA	15	TRBJ2-3	CASSPRDSGTDTQYF	TGTGCCAGCTCACCTCGGGACAGTGGCACAGATACGCAGTATTTT
TRBV7-3	NA	few	14	TRBJ1-6	CASSPALENSPLHF	TGTGCCAGCAGCCCTGCCCTGGAGAATTCACCCCTCCACTTT
TRBV5-6	TRBD1	few	15	TRBJ2-5	CASSSDRGLGETQYF	TGTGCCAGCAGCTCGGACAGGGGGCTGGGGGAGACCCAGTACTTC
TRBV7-8	NA	NA	15	TRBJ2-1	CASSLVILAANEQFF	TGTGCCAGCAGCTTAGTAATACTAGCAGCCAATGAGCAGTTCTTC
TRBV27	NA	NA	18	TRBJ2-2	CASKPLFSRATNTGELFF	TGTGCCAGCAAACCCCTCTTCTCCAGGGCTACGAACACCGGGGAGCTGTTTTTT
TRBV4-1	TRBD1	NA	16	TRBJ1-4	CASSQEPRTGSEKLFF	TGCGCCAGCAGCCAAGAGCCCCGGACAGGGAGTGAAAAACTGTTTTTT
TRBV19	TRBD1	NA	15	TRBJ2-3	CASSMPGQGTDTQYF	TGTGCCAGTAGTATGCCTGGACAGGGCACAGATACGCAGTATTTT
TRBV6-5	NA	NA	12	TRBJ1-2	CASSWDRDGYTF	TGTGCCAGCAGTTGGGACCGAGATGGCTACACCTTC
TRBV7-2	NA	once	13	TRBJ2-3	CASSRGVTDTQYF	TGTGCCAGCAGCCGGGGAGTCACAGATACGCAGTATTTT
TRBV19	NA	once	17	TRBJ1-5	CASSMNKGRISNQPQHF	TGTGCCAGTAGTATGAATAAGGGACGGATTAGCAATCAGCCCCAGCATTTT
TRBV6-6	NA	NA	15	TRBJ2-2	CASTVLASNTGELFF	TGTGCCAGCACGGTCCTAGCGTCAAACACCGGGGAGCTGTTTTTT
TRBV7-2	NA	NA	15	TRBJ2-1	CASSLGLDLRNEQFF	TGTGCCAGCAGCTTGGGTCTAGATCTCCGGAATGAGCAGTTCTTC
TRBV9	TRBD1	few	14	TRBJ2-1	CASSGQGFHNEQFF	TGTGCCAGCAGCGGACAGGGGTTCCACAATGAGCAGTTCTTC
TRBV6-1	NA	NA	13	TRBJ1-2	CASSDRAYYGYTF	TGTGCCAGCAGTGACAGAGCTTACTATGGCTACACCTTC
TRBV5-4	NA	NA	14	TRBJ2-1	CASSLKTVPNEQFF	TGTGCCAGCAGCTTGAAGACAGTTCCGAATGAGCAGTTCTTC
TRBV4-1	NA	NA	16	TRBJ1-3	CASSQVRASGGNTIYF	TGCGCCAGCAGCCAAGTAAGGGCCTCGGGAGGAAACACCATATATTTT
TRBV4-2	TRBD2	NA	14	TRBJ2-2	CASSGAGVTGELFF	TGTGCCAGCAGCGGAGCGGGGGTCACCGGGGAGCTGTTTTTT
TRBV10-1	NA	NA	17	TRBJ2-3	CASSEGSGRGRTDTQYF	TGCGCCAGCAGTGAGGGCTCGGGCCGGGGGCGCACAGATACGCAGTATTTT
TRBV7-8	NA	NA	14	TRBJ1-4	CASSLRGGGEKLFF	TGTGCCAGCAGCTTAAGAGGCGGAGGTGAAAAACTGTTTTTT
TRBV12-5	TRBD1	NA	16	TRBJ2-4	CASGMTGWGRKNIQYF	TGTGCTAGTGGTATGACAGGGTGGGGACGCAAAAACATTCAGTACTTC
TRBV6-1	NA	NA	14	TRBJ1-2	CASRLPQENYGYTF	TGTGCCAGCAGGCTCCCACAGGAGAACTATGGCTACACCTTC
TRBV19	TRBD1	NA	14	TRBJ1-4	CASSPGTGNEKLFF	TGTGCCAGTAGCCCCGGGACAGGGAATGAAAAACTGTTTTTT
TRBV5-8	NA	NA	11	TRBJ2-5	CASSLLETQYF	TGTGCCAGCAGCTTGCTTGAGACCCAGTACTTC
TRBV19	NA	NA	12	TRBJ2-5	CASSIAPGTQYF	TGTGCCAGTAGTATCGCTCCGGGGACCCAGTACTTC
TRBV20-1	NA	NA	11	TRBJ2-5	CSATYGETQYF	TGCAGTGCGACGTATGGAGAGACCCAGTACTTC
TRBV10-3	NA	NA	15	TRBJ1-1	CAISESGQTNTEAFF	TGTGCCATCAGTGAGTCTGGGCAAACTAACACTGAAGCTTTCTTT
TRBV5-6	NA	NA	13	TRBJ2-7	CASSFPGSYEQYF	TGTGCCAGCAGTTTCCCGGGAAGCTACGAGCAGTACTTC
TRBV5-1	NA	NA	14	TRBJ2-5	CASSEGTYQETQYF	TGCGCCAGCAGCGAGGGGACGTACCAAGAGACCCAGTACTTC
TRBV28	NA	once	13	TRBJ1-6	CATQSSYNSPLHF	TGTGCCACCCAAAGCTCCTATAATTCACCCCTCCACTTT
TRBV4-2	NA	NA	14	TRBJ1-4	CASSQDYGNEKLFF	TGTGCCAGCAGCCAAGATTATGGGAATGAAAAACTGTTTTTT
TRBV2	NA	few	14	TRBJ2-1	CASLYDSSYNEQFF	TGTGCCAGTTTGTATGACAGCTCCTACAATGAGCAGTTCTTC
TRBV2	NA	many	13	TRBJ2-3	CASSEVWSDTQYF	TGTGCCAGCAGTGAAGTGTGGTCAGATACGCAGTATTTT
TRBV2	TRBD1	NA	13	TRBJ2-7	CASAADRLNEQYF	TGTGCCAGCGCTGCGGACAGGTTAAACGAGCAGTACTTC
TRBV6-4	NA	NA	13	TRBJ1-5	CASSDTLNQPQHF	TGTGCCAGCAGTGACACCCTCAATCAGCCCCAGCATTTT
TRBV19	NA	once	14	TRBJ1-5	CASTFGQTNQPQHF	TGTGCCAGTACCTTCGGACAGACTAATCAGCCCCAGCATTTT
TRBV18	TRBD1	NA	16	TRBJ2-1	CASSPLDRGLANEQFF	TGTGCCAGCTCACCACTCGACAGGGGTCTGGCGAATGAGCAGTTCTTC
TRBV12-2	NA	NA	18	TRBJ1-2	CASRQPGLRIRPTYGYTF	TGTGCAAGTCGTCAACCGGGGCTCCGGATCAGACCTACATATGGCTACACCTTC
TRBV5-6	NA	NA	16	TRBJ2-7	CASSLRRGQGNNEQYF	TGTGCCAGCAGCTTGCGACGGGGCCAGGGAAACAACGAGCAGTACTTC
TRBV10-3	NA	NA	13	TRBJ2-2	CAINQDIPGELFF	TGTGCCATCAACCAAGACATCCCCGGGGAGCTGTTTTTT
TRBV20-1	NA	NA	10	TRBJ1-2	CSARDLRFSF	TGCAGTGCTAGAGATCTGAGGTTCTCCTTC
TRBV9	NA	NA	14	TRBJ2-5	CASSTHSGQETQYF	TGTGCCAGCAGCACTCACTCGGGACAAGAGACCCAGTACTTC
TRBV6-1	NA	NA	15	TRBJ1-6	CASSEAPAGYSPLHF	TGTGCCAGCAGTGAAGCACCCGCCGGTTATTCACCCCTCCACTTT
TRBV4-1	NA	NA	18	TRBJ2-5	CASSRSPPGRRVRETQYF	TGCGCCAGCAGCCGCTCCCCCCCGGGCAGGCGGGTTCGAGAGACCCAGTACTTC
TRBV10-1	TRBD2	NA	15	TRBJ2-5	CASSEGLAGAKTQYF	TGCGCCAGCAGTGAGGGACTAGCGGGGGCAAAGACCCAGTACTTC
TRBV10-3	NA	NA	15	TRBJ2-5	CAISDSSGDSETQYF	TGTGCCATCAGTGATTCGTCAGGGGATTCTGAGACCCAGTACTTC
TRBV6-1	NA	once	13	TRBJ2-7	CASGGTALYEQYF	TGTGCCAGCGGGGGGACAGCACTCTACGAGCAGTACTTC
TRBV27	NA	NA	14	TRBJ2-7	CASSIQGDSSEQYF	TGTGCCAGCAGTATCCAAGGGGACTCCTCCGAGCAGTACTTC
TRBV5-5	NA	NA	13	TRBJ2-2	CASSATSTGELFF	TGTGCCAGCAGCGCCACTAGTACCGGGGAGCTGTTTTTT
TRBV2	NA	NA	13	TRBJ1-6	CASSDARNSPLHF	TGTGCCAGCAGTGATGCCCGTAATTCACCCCTCCACTTT
TRBV4-2	NA	NA	12	TRBJ1-2	CASSQEGYGYTF	TGTGCCAGCAGCCAAGAGGGGTATGGCTACACCTTC
TRBV12-5	NA	NA	15	TRBJ2-2	CASGSRGSNTGELFF	TGTGCTAGTGGTTCCCGGGGGTCGAACACCGGGGAGCTGTTTTTT
TRBV7-2	NA	NA	15	TRBJ1-4	CASSSFIATNEKLFF	TGTGCCAGCAGCTCCTTTATCGCAACTAATGAAAAACTGTTTTTT